The rows below give T cell receptor beta chains drawn from one sample of a study of shared clonotypes between healthy human individuals. Using immunoSEQ multiplex PCR, the repertoire was profiled, and TCRdb retains in-frame clones only, with some absent. The sample carries roughly 1 million clones, 60% to 80% recorded once. Sequencing was performed on memory CD4+ T cells sorted from blood. Source of these receptors: a man aged 18 to 29 in good health. The CDR3 runs from the conserved cysteine through the conserved F or W. The order of the fields is clone size, J gene, D gene, V gene, CDR3 DNA, CDR3 protein. The D gene is left open where the match is weak. Expanded clones get a size class; other rows say once, few or many, or leave the size out.

NA,TRBJ1-1,NA,TRBV28,TGTGCCAGCAGTTTCCAACGTGGAGGAGCTTTCTTT,CASSFQRGGAFF
NA,TRBJ2-7,NA,TRBV5-1,TGCGCCAGCAGCTCCCGAGGACGGGCCCTTGACGAGCAGTACTTC,CASSSRGRALDEQYF
NA,TRBJ2-2,NA,TRBV5-4,TGTGCCAGCAGCGTCGTGGGCTCTCAACTCACCGGGGAGCTGTTTTTT,CASSVVGSQLTGELFF
few,TRBJ1-2,TRBD1,TRBV6-5,TGTGCCAGCAGTGACAGGGGGCGGTTTGGCTACACCTTC,CASSDRGRFGYTF
few,TRBJ1-2,NA,TRBV28,TGTGCCAGCAGTTTCCGGGGGATCTATGGCTACACCTTC,CASSFRGIYGYTF
NA,TRBJ2-3,NA,TRBV7-2,TGTGCCAGCAGCCCCCGAGTGCCGGGCCTGGATACGCAGTATTTT,CASSPRVPGLDTQYF
NA,TRBJ2-5,NA,TRBV15,TGTGCCACCAGCAGAGATCTTGGTCAAGAGACCCAGTACTTC,CATSRDLGQETQYF
NA,TRBJ1-5,NA,TRBV6-1,TGTGCCAGCAGTGAAGCTGAACACGGCAGGGGCAATCAGCCCCAGCATTTT,CASSEAEHGRGNQPQHF
few,TRBJ2-2,TRBD2,TRBV5-6,TGTGCCAGCAGCACCCCCGGGACTAAACCCGGGGAGCTGTTTTTT,CASSTPGTKPGELFF
NA,TRBJ2-3,TRBD1,TRBV18,TGTGCCAGCTCAGGGACAGGAATCACAGATACGCAGTATTTT,CASSGTGITDTQYF
few,TRBJ2-7,TRBD2,TRBV27,TGTGCCAGCAGGGCGGGAGGACCCTACGAGCAGTACTTC,CASRAGGPYEQYF
once,TRBJ2-7,NA,TRBV6-6,TGTGCCAGCAGTTACTCCACGAGGGCCCAGGGCGAGCAGTACTTC,CASSYSTRAQGEQYF
NA,TRBJ2-5,TRBD2,TRBV11-2,TGTGCCAGCAGCTCTAGCGGGCGGGACCAGTACTTC,CASSSSGRDQYF